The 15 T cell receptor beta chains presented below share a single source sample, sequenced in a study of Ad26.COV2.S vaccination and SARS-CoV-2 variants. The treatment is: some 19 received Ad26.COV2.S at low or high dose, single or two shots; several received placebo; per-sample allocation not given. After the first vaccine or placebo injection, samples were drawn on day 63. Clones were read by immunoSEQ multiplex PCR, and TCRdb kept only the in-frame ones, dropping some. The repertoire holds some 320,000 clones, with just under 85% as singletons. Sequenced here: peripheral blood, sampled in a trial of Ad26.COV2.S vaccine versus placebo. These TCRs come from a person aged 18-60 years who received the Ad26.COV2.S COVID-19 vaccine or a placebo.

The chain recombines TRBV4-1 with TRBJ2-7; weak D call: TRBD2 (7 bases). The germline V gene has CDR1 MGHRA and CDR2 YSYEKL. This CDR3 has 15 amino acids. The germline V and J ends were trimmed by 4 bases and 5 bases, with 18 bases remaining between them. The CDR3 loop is CASSLGAGRGDEQYF. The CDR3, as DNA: TGCGCCAGCAGCCTTGGGGCAGGGAGGGGGGACGAGCAGTACTTC.

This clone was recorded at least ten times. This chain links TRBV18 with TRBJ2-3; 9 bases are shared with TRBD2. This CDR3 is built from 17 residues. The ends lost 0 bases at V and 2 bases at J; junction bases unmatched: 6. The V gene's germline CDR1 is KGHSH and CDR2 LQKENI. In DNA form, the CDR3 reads TGTGCCAGCTCACCACCGTTAGCGGGGGCCGTCACAGATACGCAGTATTTT. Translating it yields CASSPPLAGAVTDTQYF.

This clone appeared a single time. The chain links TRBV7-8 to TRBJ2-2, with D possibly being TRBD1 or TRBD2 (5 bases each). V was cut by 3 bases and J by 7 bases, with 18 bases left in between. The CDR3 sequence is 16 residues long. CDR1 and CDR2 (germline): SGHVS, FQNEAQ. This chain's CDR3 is CASSFPVGDPSGELFF. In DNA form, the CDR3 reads TGTGCCAGCAGCTTTCCCGTCGGGGACCCAAGCGGGGAGCTGTTTTTT.

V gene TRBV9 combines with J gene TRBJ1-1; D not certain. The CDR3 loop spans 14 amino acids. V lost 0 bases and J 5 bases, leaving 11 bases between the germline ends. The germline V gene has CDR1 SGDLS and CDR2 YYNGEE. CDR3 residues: CASSVDIGKTEAFF. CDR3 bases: TGTGCCAGCAGCGTAGATATAGGGAAGACTGAAGCTTTCTTT.

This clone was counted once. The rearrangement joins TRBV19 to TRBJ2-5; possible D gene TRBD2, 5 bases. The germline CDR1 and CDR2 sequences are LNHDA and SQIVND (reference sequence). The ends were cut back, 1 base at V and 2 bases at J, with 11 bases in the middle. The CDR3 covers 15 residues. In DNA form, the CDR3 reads TGTGCCAGTAGTATAGGTAGGACTTCACAAGAGACCCAGTACTTC. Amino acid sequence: CASSIGRTSQETQYF.

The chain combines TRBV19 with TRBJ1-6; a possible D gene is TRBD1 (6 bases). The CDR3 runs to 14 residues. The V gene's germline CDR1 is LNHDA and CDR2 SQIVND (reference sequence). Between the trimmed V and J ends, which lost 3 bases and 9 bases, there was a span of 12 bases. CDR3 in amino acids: CASSITGRGSPLHF. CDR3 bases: TGTGCCAGTAGTATTACAGGGCGAGGTTCACCCCTCCACTTT.

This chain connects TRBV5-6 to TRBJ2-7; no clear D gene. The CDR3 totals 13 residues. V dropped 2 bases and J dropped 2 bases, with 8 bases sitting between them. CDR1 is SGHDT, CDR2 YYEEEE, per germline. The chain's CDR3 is CASSLGSTYEQYF. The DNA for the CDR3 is TGTGCCAGCAGCTTAGGAAGTACCTACGAGCAGTACTTC.

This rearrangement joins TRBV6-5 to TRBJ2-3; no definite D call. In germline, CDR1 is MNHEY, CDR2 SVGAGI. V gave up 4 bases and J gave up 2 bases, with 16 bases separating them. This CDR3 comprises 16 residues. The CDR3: CASSSARLNPTDTQYF. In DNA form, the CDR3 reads TGTGCCAGCAGTTCCGCCCGACTGAACCCCACAGATACGCAGTATTTT.

DNA for the CDR3: TGTGCCAGCAGCTTAGGCATGACGAGACAGTGGCCGGGGGAGCAGTACTTC. Its protein product is CASSLGMTRQWPGEQYF. This chain links TRBV7-8 with TRBJ2-7; D may match TRBD1 or TRBD2 (5 bases each). The CDR3 spans 17 residues. Germline CDR1 SGHVS, CDR2 FQNEAQ. V was trimmed by 1 base and J by 7 bases, leaving 23 bases between them. Variable domain in full (rest from reference TRBV7-8 and TRBJ2-7): GAGVSQSPRYKVAKRGQDVALRCDPISGHVSLFWYQQALGQGPEFLTYFQNEAQLDKSGLPSDRFFAERPEGSVSTLKIQRTQQEDSAVYLCASSLGMTRQWPGEQYFGPGTRLTVT.

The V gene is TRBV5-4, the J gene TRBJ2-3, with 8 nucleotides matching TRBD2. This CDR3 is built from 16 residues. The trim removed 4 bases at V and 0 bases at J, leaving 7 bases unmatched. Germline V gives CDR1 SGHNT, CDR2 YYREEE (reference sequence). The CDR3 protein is CASSLRLATSTDTQYF. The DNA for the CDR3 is TGTGCCAGCAGCCTCCGACTAGCGACCAGCACAGATACGCAGTATTTT.

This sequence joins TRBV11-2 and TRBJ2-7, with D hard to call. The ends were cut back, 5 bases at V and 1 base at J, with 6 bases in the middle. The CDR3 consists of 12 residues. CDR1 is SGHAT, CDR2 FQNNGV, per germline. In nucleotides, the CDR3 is TGTGCCAGCAGCCCCCAGTCCTACGAGCAGTACTTC. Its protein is CASSPQSYEQYF.

The CDR3 nucleotides are TGCGCCAGCAGCTTATTGGGGGACACTGAAGCTTTCTTT. Protein sequence: CASSLLGDTEAFF. The chain is built from TRBV5-1 and TRBJ1-1, with a tentative D call TRBD1 (5 bases). This CDR3 has 13 amino acids. CDR1 and CDR2 from the germline V gene are SGHRS and YFSETQ. V was cut by 2 bases and J by 3 bases, with 8 bases left in between.

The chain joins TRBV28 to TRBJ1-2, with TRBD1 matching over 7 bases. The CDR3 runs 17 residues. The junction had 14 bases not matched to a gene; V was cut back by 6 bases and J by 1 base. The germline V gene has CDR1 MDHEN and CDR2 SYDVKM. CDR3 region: CASSQGVGTAFNYGYTF. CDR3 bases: TGTGCCAGCAGCCAAGGGGTCGGGACAGCCTTTAACTATGGCTACACCTTC.

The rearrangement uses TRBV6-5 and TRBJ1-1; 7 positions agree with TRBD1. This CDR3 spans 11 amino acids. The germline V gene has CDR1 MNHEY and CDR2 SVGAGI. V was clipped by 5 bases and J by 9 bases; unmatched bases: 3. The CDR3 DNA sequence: TGTGCCAGCAGTAAGGGACAGAAAGCTTTCTTT. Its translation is CASSKGQKAFF.

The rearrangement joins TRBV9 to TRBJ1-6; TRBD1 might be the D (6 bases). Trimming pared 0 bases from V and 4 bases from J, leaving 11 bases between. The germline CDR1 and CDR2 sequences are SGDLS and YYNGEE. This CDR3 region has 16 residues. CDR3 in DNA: TGTGCCAGCAGCGTAGGTCCCGGACAGTATAATTCACCCCTCCACTTT. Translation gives CASSVGPGQYNSPLHF.